The 7 T cell receptor beta chains given below trace back to one sample, sequenced in a study of vaccination and CD4 T cells after COVID-19. The antigens these receptors bind are not known. Treatment reported: roughly 10-day PBMC culture with coronavirus spike peptide pools or control peptides (ViraFEST assay). With the Oncomine TCR Beta short-read assay, DNA from cultured CD4+ T cells was sequenced. TCRdb re-analysed the PCR reads in MiXCR, keeping a single row per CDR3 protein. The profile covers 13,000 to 15,000 distinct CDR3 sequences, with around 48% appearing a single time and about 14% taken by the ten largest. The sample taken for sequencing was CD4+ T cells from blood, cultured in vitro. The receptors stem from a human donor who had recovered from COVID-19.

This sequence joins TRBV11-2 and TRBJ1-2; tentatively, D is TRBD1 (5 bases). Trimming pared 6 bases from V and 1 base from J, leaving 9 bases between. Germline V gene lookup returns CDR1 SGHAT and CDR2 FQNNGV. The CDR3 runs 13 residues. In DNA, the CDR3 is TGTGCCAGCAGTCCAGACAGTAACTATGGCTACACCTTC. Translated: CASSPDSNYGYTF. Variable domain in full (rest from reference TRBV11-2 and TRBJ1-2): EAGVAQSPRYKIIEKRQSVAFWCNPISGHATLYWYQQILGQGPKLLIQFQNNGVVDDSQLPKDRFSAERLKGVDSTLKIQPAKLEDSAVYLCASSPDSNYGYTFGSGTRLTVV.

The V call is TRBV10-3, the J call TRBJ1-1, with a weak D call TRBD1 (6 bases). The CDR3 consists of 15 residues. The germline V gene encodes CDR1 ENHRY and CDR2 SYGVKD. The ends were cut back, 3 bases at V and 4 bases at J, with 15 bases in the middle. In DNA, the CDR3 is TGTGCCATCAGTGATATGGGGGCGCGAAGCACTGAAGCTTTCTTT. Its protein product is CAISDMGARSTEAFF.

The chain joins TRBV10-3 to TRBJ2-3; the D gene is possibly TRBD1 (6 bases). The CDR3 has 14 residues. CDR1 and CDR2 (germline): ENHRY, SYGVKD. V gave up 10 bases and J gave up 2 bases, with 16 bases separating them. The CDR3 DNA reads as TGTGCCACGCGGCGGACAGAAAACACAGATACGCAGTATTTT. This sequence encodes CATRRTENTDTQYF.

The chain links TRBV28 to TRBJ1-5; TRBD1 is a possible D gene (6 bases). Germline CDR1 and CDR2: MDHEN and SYDVKM. There are 12 residues in the CDR3. Trimming cost V 10 bases and J 4 bases, with 11 bases left between them. The CDR3 region is CATGGQNQPQHF. DNA of the CDR3: TGTGCCACCGGGGGGCAGAATCAGCCCCAGCATTTT.

The V gene is TRBV30, the J gene TRBJ2-1; no reliable D call. The CDR3 consists of 12 residues. V was clipped by 2 bases and J by 9 bases, with 11 bases between them. Germline V gives CDR1 GTSNPN, CDR2 SVGIG (reference sequence). The CDR3: CAWSPLAGEQFF. In DNA, the CDR3 is TGTGCCTGGAGTCCCTTAGCTGGTGAGCAGTTCTTC.

This clonotype rates as medium-sized. The chain carries TRBV6-1 and TRBJ1-2; D is unclear. The length of the CDR3 is 14 residues. The ends were cut back, 6 bases at V and 4 bases at J, with 15 bases in the middle. The germline gives CDR1 MNHNS, CDR2 SASEGT. The CDR3 reads CASRMEGGAYGYTF. In DNA form, the CDR3 reads TGTGCCAGCAGAATGGAGGGAGGAGCCTATGGCTACACCTTC.

The V call is TRBV10-3, the J call TRBJ2-4, with a possible D match to TRBD1 (5 bases). CDR1 is ENHRY, CDR2 SYGVKD, per germline. CDR3 length: 14 amino acids. The V and J ends lost 2 bases and 0 bases respectively, with 5 bases between them. DNA for the CDR3: TGTGCCATCAGTGAGGGGGCAGCCAAAAACATTCAGTACTTC. The encoded protein is CAISEGAAKNIQYF.